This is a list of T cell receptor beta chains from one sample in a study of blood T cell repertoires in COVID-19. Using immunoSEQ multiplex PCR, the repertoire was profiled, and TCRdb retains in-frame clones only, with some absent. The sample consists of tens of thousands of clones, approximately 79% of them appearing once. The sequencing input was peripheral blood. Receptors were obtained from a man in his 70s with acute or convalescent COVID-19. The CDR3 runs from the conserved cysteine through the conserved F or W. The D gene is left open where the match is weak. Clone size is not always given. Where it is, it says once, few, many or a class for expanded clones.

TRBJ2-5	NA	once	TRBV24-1	CATSDLDSQETQYF	TGTGCCACCAGTGATTTGGACAGTCAAGAGACCCAGTACTTC
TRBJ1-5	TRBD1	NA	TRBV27	CASSPGQGVQPQHF	TGTGCCAGCAGTCCGGGACAGGGGGTTCAGCCCCAGCATTTT
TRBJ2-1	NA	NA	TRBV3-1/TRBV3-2	CASSRTEGDNEQFF	TGTGCCAGCAGCCGCACTGAGGGGGACAATGAGCAGTTCTTC
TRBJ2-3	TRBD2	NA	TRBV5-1	CASSLLTGGTTDTQYF	TGCGCCAGCAGCCTTTTGACCGGGGGGACGACAGATACGCAGTATTTT
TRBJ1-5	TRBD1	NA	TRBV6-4	CASRGQWGSNQPQHF	TGTGCCAGCAGGGGACAGTGGGGGAGCAATCAGCCCCAGCATTTT
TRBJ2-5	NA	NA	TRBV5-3	CARAQETQYF	TGTGCCAGGGCCCAAGAGACCCAGTACTTC
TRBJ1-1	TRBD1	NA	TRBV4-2	CASSQDTGEDTEAFF	TGTGCCAGCAGCCAAGATACAGGGGAAGACACTGAAGCTTTCTTT
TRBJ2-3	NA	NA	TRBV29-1	CSVEGTAVPDTQYF	TGCAGCGTTGAAGGAACGGCGGTTCCAGATACGCAGTATTTT
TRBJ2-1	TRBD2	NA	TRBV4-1	CASSQEKLAGDNEQFF	TGCGCCAGCAGCCAGGAAAAACTAGCGGGGGACAATGAGCAGTTCTTC
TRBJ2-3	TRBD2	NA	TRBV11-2	CASSLGAGGDTQYF	TGTGCCAGCAGCTTAGGAGCGGGGGGAGATACGCAGTATTTT
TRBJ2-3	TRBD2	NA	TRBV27	CASSLGSGGVDTQYF	TGTGCCAGCAGTTTAGGTAGCGGGGGAGTGGATACGCAGTATTTT